Described below is a single T cell receptor (beta chain) sequence and its context. The antigen this receptor binds is unknown. No qualities accompany the bases; no much larger clone lies one base away. V was cut back by 1 base and J by 2 bases, leaving a gap of 9 bases between them. From the germline V gene (reference sequence), CDR1 is LNHNV and CDR2 is YYDKDF. From cysteine to phenylalanine, the CDR3 is 15 amino acids long. The sequence is cut down to CDR3 DNA, 45 bases in frame from base 1. These data are taken from a study of response to subunit inactivated influenza vaccine listed by TCRdb under 2018. About the investigation overall: To follow how T cells responded to a trivalent subunit inactivated influenza vaccine, the researchers relied on deep quantitative profiling of the T cell receptor repertoire.

Preparation of the library involved RT-PCR. TCRdb shows the sequencer as Illumina HiSeq 2500. The public reads were quality trimmed at Q25 with fastp and then assembled into clones with MiXCR by TCRdb, keeping productive beta chains. Rows with a matching CDR3 protein are joined into one entry that keeps the most common DNA and genes. The sample profile shows 590,000 or so distinct CDR3 sequences; around 15% of them were found once. Clones ranked in the top ten supply about 7.6% of the sample. The paper as a whole reports these results and caveats: The authors suggested that each seasonal influenza vaccination may recruit only a limited number of new T cells.

The chain links TRBV15 with TRBJ2-1; the D region possibly corresponds to TRBD2 (5 bases align). The input for sequencing was PBMCs from blood, taken around 14 days before vaccination. This clonotype was sampled from a man aged 45 to 65 who received an inactivated influenza vaccine. Donor details come from another sample of the same person, matched by shared clones. The bases are TGTGCCACCAGCAGAGCGGCGGAGGCCTACAATGAGCAGTTCTTC. Translated, this gives CATSRAAEAYNEQFF.